These T cell receptor beta chains were read from a single sample in a study of CD8 T cells in Susac syndrome. TCRdb ran MiXCR on the immunoSEQ multiplex PCR reads and lists one entry per CDR3 protein. The top ten clones hold approximately 0.12% of a sample with about 400,000 distinct CDR3 sequences, approximately 85% of them seen once. The sample consisted of CD8+ T cells from PBMCs. Every receptor here comes from a human donor with multiple sclerosis. CDR3s include the opening cysteine and the closing phenylalanine or tryptophan. A D gene is named only where the DNA matches it firmly. Only part of the rows carry a size: once, few, many, or a class if the clone is expanded.

abundance: NA; v_gene: TRBV9; j_gene: TRBJ2-2; d_gene: TRBD2; CDR3aa: CASSVGLAGVGGELFF; CDR3nt: TGTGCCAGCAGCGTAGGTCTAGCGGGAGTCGGCGGGGAGCTGTTTTTT
abundance: once; v_gene: TRBV28; j_gene: TRBJ2-2; d_gene: TRBD2; CDR3aa: CASSPLMERDHNTGELFF; CDR3nt: TGTGCCAGCAGTCCACTCATGGAGCGGGACCACAACACCGGGGAGCTGTTTTTT
abundance: NA; v_gene: TRBV29-1; j_gene: TRBJ2-2; d_gene: NA; CDR3aa: CSVEGGDTSNTGELFF; CDR3nt: TGCAGCGTTGAAGGCGGGGACACCTCGAACACCGGGGAGCTGTTTTTT
abundance: few; v_gene: TRBV27; j_gene: TRBJ2-1; d_gene: NA; CDR3aa: CASSLGIEQFF; CDR3nt: TGTGCCAGCAGTTTGGGCATTGAGCAGTTCTTC
abundance: NA; v_gene: TRBV30; j_gene: TRBJ1-1; d_gene: TRBD1; CDR3aa: CAWSTGTGPKDEAFF; CDR3nt: TGTGCCTGGAGTACCGGGACAGGGCCCAAAGATGAAGCTTTCTTT
abundance: NA; v_gene: TRBV20-1; j_gene: TRBJ2-3; d_gene: NA; CDR3aa: CSARERSSTDTQYF; CDR3nt: TGCAGTGCTAGAGAAAGGTCCAGCACAGATACGCAGTATTTT
abundance: NA; v_gene: TRBV5-1; j_gene: TRBJ1-4; d_gene: NA; CDR3aa: CASSFRGGTEKLFF; CDR3nt: TGCGCCAGCAGCTTCCGTGGGGGGACTGAAAAACTGTTTTTT
abundance: few; v_gene: TRBV6-5; j_gene: TRBJ1-1; d_gene: NA; CDR3aa: CASSYSTISTMNTEAFF; CDR3nt: TGTGCCAGCAGTTACTCAACAATCTCGACTATGAACACTGAAGCTTTCTTT
abundance: NA; v_gene: TRBV23-1; j_gene: TRBJ2-1; d_gene: NA; CDR3aa: CASSLFGQSQFF; CDR3nt: TGCGCCAGCTCACTCTTCGGGCAGAGTCAGTTCTTC
abundance: NA; v_gene: TRBV30; j_gene: TRBJ2-7; d_gene: TRBD1; CDR3aa: CAWMGQGSRGVEQYF; CDR3nt: TGTGCCTGGATGGGACAGGGGTCAAGGGGGGTCGAGCAGTACTTC
abundance: NA; v_gene: TRBV7-9; j_gene: TRBJ2-7; d_gene: NA; CDR3aa: CASSIETSREQYF; CDR3nt: TGTGCCAGCAGCATAGAGACAAGTCGAGAGCAGTACTTC
abundance: NA; v_gene: TRBV6-2/TRBV6-3; j_gene: TRBJ2-1; d_gene: NA; CDR3aa: CASSYGQGNEQFF; CDR3nt: TGTGCCAGCAGTTATGGGCAGGGTAATGAGCAGTTCTTC
abundance: NA; v_gene: TRBV7-9; j_gene: TRBJ2-5; d_gene: NA; CDR3aa: CASSQSLEGEKETQYF; CDR3nt: TGTGCCAGCAGTCAAAGTCTGGAGGGGGAAAAAGAGACCCAGTACTTC
abundance: once; v_gene: TRBV28; j_gene: TRBJ2-5; d_gene: TRBD2; CDR3aa: CASSPQGLAGGGETQYF; CDR3nt: TGTGCCAGCAGTCCTCAAGGACTAGCGGGAGGCGGAGAGACCCAGTACTTC
abundance: NA; v_gene: TRBV10-3; j_gene: TRBJ2-2; d_gene: NA; CDR3aa: CAISESRGANTGELFF; CDR3nt: TGTGCCATCAGTGAGTCCAGGGGTGCGAACACCGGGGAGCTGTTTTTT
abundance: NA; v_gene: TRBV28; j_gene: TRBJ2-7; d_gene: NA; CDR3aa: CASSPGYYEQYF; CDR3nt: TGTGCCAGCAGCCCGGGATATTACGAGCAGTACTTC
abundance: NA; v_gene: TRBV7-9; j_gene: TRBJ1-2; d_gene: NA; CDR3aa: CASSLGQFLNYGYTF; CDR3nt: TGTGCCAGCAGCTTAGGACAGTTTTTGAACTATGGCTACACCTTC
abundance: NA; v_gene: TRBV30; j_gene: TRBJ2-3; d_gene: TRBD1; CDR3aa: CAWRTGTGGADTQYF; CDR3nt: TGTGCCTGGAGAACCGGGACAGGGGGCGCAGATACGCAGTATTTT
abundance: NA; v_gene: TRBV7-3; j_gene: TRBJ2-5; d_gene: NA; CDR3aa: CASSPGDGGTQYF; CDR3nt: TGTGCCAGCAGCCCTGGAGATGGAGGAACCCAGTACTTC
abundance: NA; v_gene: TRBV7-9; j_gene: TRBJ2-1; d_gene: TRBD2; CDR3aa: CASSRTSGRDNEQFF; CDR3nt: TGTGCCAGCAGCCGAACTAGCGGGAGGGACAATGAGCAGTTCTTC
abundance: NA; v_gene: TRBV19; j_gene: TRBJ2-1; d_gene: TRBD1; CDR3aa: CASSRTGGESSYNEQFF; CDR3nt: TGTGCCAGTAGCAGGACAGGGGGCGAAAGCTCCTACAATGAGCAGTTCTTC
abundance: NA; v_gene: TRBV5-1; j_gene: TRBJ1-2; d_gene: TRBD1; CDR3aa: CASSLDPTGVEYGYTF; CDR3nt: TGCGCCAGCAGCCTCGACCCTACAGGGGTGGAATATGGCTACACCTTC
abundance: NA; v_gene: TRBV6-2/TRBV6-3; j_gene: TRBJ2-1; d_gene: TRBD2; CDR3aa: CASELAGYDNEQFF; CDR3nt: TGTGCCAGCGAGCTAGCGGGGTACGACAATGAGCAGTTCTTC
abundance: NA; v_gene: TRBV30; j_gene: TRBJ2-7; d_gene: TRBD2; CDR3aa: CAFQTSLKTYEQYF; CDR3nt: TGTGCCTTTCAGACTAGCCTCAAAACCTACGAGCAGTACTTC
abundance: NA; v_gene: TRBV27; j_gene: TRBJ2-7; d_gene: NA; CDR3aa: CASRHVGSSYEQYF; CDR3nt: TGTGCCAGCCGCCATGTCGGCAGCTCCTACGAGCAGTACTTC
abundance: few; v_gene: TRBV12-3/TRBV12-4; j_gene: TRBJ2-3; d_gene: NA; CDR3aa: CASSLLASTDTQYF; CDR3nt: TGTGCCAGCAGTCTCCTGGCTAGCACAGATACGCAGTATTTT
abundance: NA; v_gene: TRBV3-1; j_gene: TRBJ2-1; d_gene: TRBD2; CDR3aa: CASSQGSGGYNEQFF; CDR3nt: TGTGCCAGCAGCCAAGGCTCGGGGGGATACAATGAGCAGTTCTTC
abundance: NA; v_gene: TRBV3-1; j_gene: TRBJ2-3; d_gene: TRBD2; CDR3aa: CASSQDREGTDTQYF; CDR3nt: TGTGCCAGCAGCCAAGATCGGGAGGGGACAGATACGCAGTATTTT
abundance: NA; v_gene: TRBV21-1; j_gene: TRBJ1-1; d_gene: NA; CDR3aa: CASSKESIEPIGNTEAFF; CDR3nt: TGTGCCAGCAGCAAAGAAAGTATCGAACCGATCGGTAACACTGAAGCTTTCTTT
abundance: NA; v_gene: TRBV24-1; j_gene: TRBJ2-3; d_gene: NA; CDR3aa: CATSAPGGTDTQYF; CDR3nt: TGTGCCACCAGTGCTCCGGGTGGCACAGATACGCAGTATTTT
abundance: NA; v_gene: TRBV6-5; j_gene: TRBJ1-1; d_gene: NA; CDR3aa: CASSYFGQGSTEAFF; CDR3nt: NA
abundance: NA; v_gene: TRBV2; j_gene: TRBJ1-3; d_gene: NA; CDR3aa: CASRDLGGNTIYF; CDR3nt: TGTGCCAGCAGGGATCTTGGGGGAAACACCATATATTTT
abundance: NA; v_gene: TRBV27; j_gene: TRBJ2-7; d_gene: NA; CDR3aa: CASTLYEQYF; CDR3nt: TGTGCCAGCACCCTCTACGAGCAGTACTTC
abundance: NA; v_gene: TRBV29-1; j_gene: TRBJ1-1; d_gene: NA; CDR3aa: CSAGLNTEAFF; CDR3nt: TGCAGCGCGGGGTTAAACACTGAAGCTTTCTTT
abundance: few; v_gene: TRBV9; j_gene: TRBJ2-1; d_gene: NA; CDR3aa: CASSVGGGSYNEQFF; CDR3nt: TGTGCCAGCAGCGTTGGGGGAGGTTCTTACAATGAGCAGTTCTTC
abundance: NA; v_gene: TRBV5-4; j_gene: TRBJ2-3; d_gene: NA; CDR3aa: CASSPDEGSTDTQYF; CDR3nt: TGTGCCAGCAGCCCGGATGAGGGGAGCACAGATACGCAGTATTTT
abundance: NA; v_gene: TRBV5-1; j_gene: TRBJ2-3; d_gene: NA; CDR3aa: CASSLLGAWDTQYF; CDR3nt: TGCGCCAGCAGCTTGTTGGGGGCCTGGGATACGCAGTATTTT
abundance: NA; v_gene: TRBV15; j_gene: TRBJ1-6; d_gene: NA; CDR3aa: CATSRPPPSTFDSPLHF; CDR3nt: TGTGCCACCAGCAGACCCCCGCCGTCCACCTTTGATTCACCCCTCCACTTT
abundance: NA; v_gene: TRBV29-1; j_gene: TRBJ1-1; d_gene: NA; CDR3aa: CSVDGGTEAFF; CDR3nt: TGCAGCGTTGATGGGGGTACTGAAGCTTTCTTT
abundance: NA; v_gene: TRBV27; j_gene: TRBJ2-1; d_gene: NA; CDR3aa: CASRETEKNEQFF; CDR3nt: TGTGCCAGCCGGGAGACAGAGAAGAATGAGCAGTTCTTC
abundance: NA; v_gene: TRBV27; j_gene: TRBJ2-3; d_gene: TRBD2; CDR3aa: CASSSPFSGSSDTQYF; CDR3nt: TGTGCCAGCAGTTCCCCGTTTAGCGGGAGTTCAGATACGCAGTATTTT
abundance: NA; v_gene: TRBV7-9; j_gene: TRBJ1-5; d_gene: TRBD1; CDR3aa: CASSLANFRDRGNQPQHF; CDR3nt: TGTGCCAGCAGCTTAGCTAACTTCCGGGACAGGGGAAATCAGCCCCAGCATTTT
abundance: once; v_gene: TRBV5-1; j_gene: TRBJ1-1; d_gene: NA; CDR3aa: CASSLSRGYFEAFF; CDR3nt: TGCGCCAGCAGCTTATCCCGGGGCTATTTTGAAGCTTTCTTT
abundance: NA; v_gene: TRBV2; j_gene: TRBJ2-1; d_gene: TRBD2; CDR3aa: CASRDRTSSYNEQFF; CDR3nt: TGTGCCAGCAGGGATAGGACTAGCTCCTACAATGAGCAGTTCTTC
abundance: NA; v_gene: TRBV6-5; j_gene: TRBJ1-1; d_gene: TRBD1; CDR3aa: CASSYSGRGLGEAFF; CDR3nt: TGTGCCAGCAGTTACTCGGGCAGGGGGCTCGGGGAAGCTTTCTTT